This T cell receptor (beta chain) emerged from a study of CD8+ T cells in alopecia areata. Germline CDR1 is SGDLS and CDR2 is YYNGEE. Trimming took off 3 bases at V and 2 bases at J, with 26 bases between the two ends. The CDR3 loop spans 19 amino acids. Reverse transcription of extracted RNA yielded cDNA, which provided the sequencing template. Only in-frame clones appear in the TCRdb table, and some are missing; sequencing was by immunoSEQ multiplex PCR. The data show 90,000 to 120,000 clones, with 50% to 60% seen just once and roughly 25% held by the top ten. In this sample, this clone turned up a few times.

This clonotype was obtained from a human donor with alopecia areata. The rearrangement links TRBV9 to TRBJ2-5, with unresolved D. Sequenced material: NKG2D-low CD8+ T cells sorted from blood. CDR3 in amino acids: CASSATDMGLRSWQETQYF. CDR3 sequence (DNA): TGTGCCAGCAGCGCAACCGATATGGGGTTGCGGTCTTGGCAAGAGACCCAGTACTTC.